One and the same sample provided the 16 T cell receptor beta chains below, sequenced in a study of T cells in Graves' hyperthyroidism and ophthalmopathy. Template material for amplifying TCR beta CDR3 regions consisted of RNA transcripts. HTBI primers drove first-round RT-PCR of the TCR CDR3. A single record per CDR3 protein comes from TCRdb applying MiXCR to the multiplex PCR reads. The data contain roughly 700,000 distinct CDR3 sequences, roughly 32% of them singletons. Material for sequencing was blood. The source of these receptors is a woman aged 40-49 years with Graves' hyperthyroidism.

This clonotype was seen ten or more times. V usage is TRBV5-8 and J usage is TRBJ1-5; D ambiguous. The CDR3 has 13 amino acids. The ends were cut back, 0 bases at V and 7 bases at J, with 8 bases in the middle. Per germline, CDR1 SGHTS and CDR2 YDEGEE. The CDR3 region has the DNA TGTGCCAGCAGCTTGGGGCCCTCCCAGCCCCAGCATTTT. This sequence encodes CASSLGPSQPQHF.

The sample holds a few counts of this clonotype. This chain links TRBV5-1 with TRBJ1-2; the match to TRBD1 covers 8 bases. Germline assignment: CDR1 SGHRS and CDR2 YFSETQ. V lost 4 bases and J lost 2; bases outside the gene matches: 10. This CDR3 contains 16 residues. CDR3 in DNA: TGCGCCAGCAGCCGCGACAGGGGCCCTTGGAACTATGGCTACACCTTC. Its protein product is CASSRDRGPWNYGYTF.

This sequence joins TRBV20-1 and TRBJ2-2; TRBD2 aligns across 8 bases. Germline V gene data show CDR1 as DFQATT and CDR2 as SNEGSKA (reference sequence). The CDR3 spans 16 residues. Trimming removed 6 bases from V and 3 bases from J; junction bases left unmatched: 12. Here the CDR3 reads CSALAGGVSDTGELFF. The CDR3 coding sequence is TGCAGTGCCCTAGCGGGCGGGGTGTCGGACACCGGGGAGCTGTTTTTT.

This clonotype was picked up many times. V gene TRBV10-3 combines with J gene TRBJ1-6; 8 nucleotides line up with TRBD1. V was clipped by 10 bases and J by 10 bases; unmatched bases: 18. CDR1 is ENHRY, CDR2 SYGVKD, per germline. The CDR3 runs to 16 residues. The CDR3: CASSYSPGQGRSPLHF. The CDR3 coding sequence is TGTGCCAGCAGCTACAGCCCCGGACAGGGTCGGTCACCCCTCCACTTT.

CDR3 in amino acids: CASSLGTNTDTQYF. CDR3 bases: TGTGCCAGCAGTCTCGGGACCAACACAGATACGCAGTATTTT. This chain uses TRBV12-3 or TRBV12-4 with TRBJ2-3; tentatively, D is TRBD1 or TRBD2 (5 bases each). The CDR3 is 14 residues long. V lost 5 bases and J lost 2, with 11 bases in between.

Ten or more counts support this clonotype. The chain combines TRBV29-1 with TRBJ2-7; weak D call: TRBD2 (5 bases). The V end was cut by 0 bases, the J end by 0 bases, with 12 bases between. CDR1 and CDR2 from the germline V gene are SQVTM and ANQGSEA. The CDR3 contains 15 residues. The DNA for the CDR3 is TGCAGCGTTGAAGATGATCGAGGGCCCTCCTACGAGCAGTACTTC. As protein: CSVEDDRGPSYEQYF.

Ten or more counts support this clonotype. This CDR3 is CSALGRGGTEAFF. CDR3 sequence (DNA): TGCAGCGCCCTCGGGAGGGGAGGCACTGAAGCTTTCTTT. The genes are TRBV29-1 and TRBJ1-1; weak D call: TRBD1 (5 bases). Trimming stripped 7 bases from V and 4 bases from J, with 16 bases between. The CDR3 is 13 amino acids. CDR1 is SQVTM and CDR2 is ANQGSEA in the germline V gene.

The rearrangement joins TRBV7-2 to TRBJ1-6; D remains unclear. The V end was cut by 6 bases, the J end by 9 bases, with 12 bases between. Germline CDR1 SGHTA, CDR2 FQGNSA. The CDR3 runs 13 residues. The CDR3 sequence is CASSYGWGSPLHF. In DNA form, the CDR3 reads TGTGCCAGCAGTTATGGGTGGGGTTCACCCCTCCACTTT.

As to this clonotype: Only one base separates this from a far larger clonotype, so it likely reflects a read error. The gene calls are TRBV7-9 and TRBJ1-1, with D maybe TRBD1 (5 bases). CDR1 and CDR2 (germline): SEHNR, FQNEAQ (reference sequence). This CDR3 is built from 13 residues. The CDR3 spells CASSRGVNTEASF. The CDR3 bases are TGTGCCAGCAGCCGAGGGGTGAACACTGAAGCTTCCTTT.

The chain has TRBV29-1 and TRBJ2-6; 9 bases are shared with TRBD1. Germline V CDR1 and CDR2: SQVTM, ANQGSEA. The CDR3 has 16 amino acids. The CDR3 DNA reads TGCAGTCGGCCGGGACAGGGCTTCTCTGGGGCCAACGTCCTGACTTTC. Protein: CSRPGQGFSGANVLTF.

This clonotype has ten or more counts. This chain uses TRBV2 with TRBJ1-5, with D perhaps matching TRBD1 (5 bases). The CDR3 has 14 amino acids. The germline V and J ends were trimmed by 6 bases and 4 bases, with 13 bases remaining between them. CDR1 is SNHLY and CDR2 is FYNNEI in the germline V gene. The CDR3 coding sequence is TGTGCCAGCAGCCGCCAGACAGTGAATCAGCCCCAGCATTTT. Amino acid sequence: CASSRQTVNQPQHF.

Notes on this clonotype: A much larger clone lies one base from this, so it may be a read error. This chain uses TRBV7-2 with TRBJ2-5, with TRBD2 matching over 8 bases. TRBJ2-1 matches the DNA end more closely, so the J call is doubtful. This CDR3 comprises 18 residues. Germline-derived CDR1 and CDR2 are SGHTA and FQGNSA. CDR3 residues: CASSLVPGGGRTLSTQFF. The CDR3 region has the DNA TGTGCCAGCAGCTTAGTTCCCGGCGGGGGGCGGACACTGTCGACCCAGTTCTTC.

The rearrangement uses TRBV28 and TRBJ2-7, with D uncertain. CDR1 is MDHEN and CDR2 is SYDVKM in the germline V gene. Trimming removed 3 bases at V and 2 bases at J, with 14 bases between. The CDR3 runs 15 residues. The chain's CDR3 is CASSLVTKGTYEQYF. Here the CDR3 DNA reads TGTGCCAGCAGTTTGGTCACAAAGGGCACCTACGAGCAGTACTTC.

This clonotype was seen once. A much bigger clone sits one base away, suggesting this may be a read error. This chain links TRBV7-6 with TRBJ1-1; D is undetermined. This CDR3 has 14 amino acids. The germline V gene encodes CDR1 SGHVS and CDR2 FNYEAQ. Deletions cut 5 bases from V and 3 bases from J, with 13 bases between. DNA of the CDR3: TGTGCCAGCAGCCCCCGCCCGATGGACACTGAAGCTTTCTTT. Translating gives CASSPRPMDTEAFF.

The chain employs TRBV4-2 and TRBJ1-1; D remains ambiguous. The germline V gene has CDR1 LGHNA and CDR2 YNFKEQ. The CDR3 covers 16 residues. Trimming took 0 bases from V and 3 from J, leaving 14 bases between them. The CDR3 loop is CASSQDQTLSYTEAFF. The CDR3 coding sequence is TGTGCCAGCAGCCAAGATCAAACATTGAGTTACACTGAAGCTTTCTTT.

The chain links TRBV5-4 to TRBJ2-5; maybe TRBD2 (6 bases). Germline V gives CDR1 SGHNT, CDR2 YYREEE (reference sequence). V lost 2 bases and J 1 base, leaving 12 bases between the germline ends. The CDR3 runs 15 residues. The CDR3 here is CASSFIGGFQETQYF. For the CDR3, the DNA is TGTGCCAGCAGCTTTATCGGGGGATTCCAAGAGACCCAGTACTTC.